These 26 T cell receptor beta chains were all obtained from the same sample, sequenced in a study of cytomegalovirus exposure and HLA in healthy donors. PCR employed 60 Vbeta and 13 Jbeta primers. Using immunoSEQ multiplex PCR, the repertoire was profiled, and TCRdb retains in-frame clones only, with some absent. The table shows under 200,000 clones, with around 80% occurring only once. Input material: PBMCs. These receptors originate from a man aged 40-49 years in good health and CMV-seronegative.

The V call is TRBV5-4, the J call TRBJ1-5, with a tentative D call TRBD1 (5 bases). V gave up 4 bases and J gave up 5 bases, with 10 bases separating them. The CDR3 consists of 13 residues. Looked up from germline, CDR1 is SGHNT and CDR2 is YYREEE (reference sequence). The CDR3, as DNA: TGTGCCAGCAGCATGGACATCGATCAGCCCCAGCATTTT. The encoded protein is CASSMDIDQPQHF.

This sequence joins TRBV5-1 and TRBJ2-7; TRBD2 matches 14 bases. From germline, CDR1 is SGHRS and CDR2 YFSETQ. The V gene end was trimmed by 3 bases and the J gene end by 5 bases; junction bases not matched to a gene: 1. This CDR3 is 14 amino acids long. In DNA form, the CDR3 reads TGCGCCAGCAGCTGGGGACTAGCGGGAGACGAGCAGTACTTC. Translation: CASSWGLAGDEQYF.

The chain uses TRBV7-9 and TRBJ2-1; TRBD1 matches at 9 bases. Looked up from germline, CDR1 is SEHNR and CDR2 is FQNEAQ (reference sequence). CDR3 length: 17 amino acids. Losses at the gene ends were 3 bases for V and 7 bases for J; bases not matched to a gene: 13. This CDR3 is CASSLGVWDREYNEQFF. The CDR3 bases are TGTGCCAGCAGCTTGGGGGTTTGGGACAGGGAATATAATGAGCAGTTCTTC.

This chain connects TRBV2 to TRBJ2-7; 9 bases fit TRBD2. The length of the CDR3 is 15 residues. The V gene end was trimmed by 3 bases and the J gene end by 2 bases; junction bases not matched to a gene: 5. CDR1 and CDR2 (germline): SNHLY, FYNNEI. The CDR3 spells CASSEGLAGTYEQYV. In nucleotides, the CDR3 is TGTGCCAGCAGTGAGGGCCTAGCGGGGACCTACGAGCAGTACGTC.

The V call is TRBV4-1, the J call TRBJ2-1, with 10 bases aligning to TRBD2. J was trimmed by 4 bases and V by 2 bases; bases with no gene match: 5. The CDR3 contains 16 residues. CDR1 is MGHRA, CDR2 YSYEKL, per germline. The CDR3: CASSQSGRARYNEQFF. DNA of the CDR3: TGCGCCAGCAGCCAAAGCGGGAGGGCTAGGTACAATGAGCAGTTCTTC.

The gene calls are TRBV4-1 and TRBJ2-1, with TRBD2 identical over 13 bases. Looked up from germline, CDR1 is MGHRA and CDR2 is YSYEKL. J lost 8 bases, V lost 4 bases, and 14 bases had no gene match. The CDR3 sequence is 18 residues long. CDR3 bases: TGCGCCAGCAGCCCACTACGCGGACTAGCGGGAGCTGATGATGAGCAGTTCTTC. This sequence encodes CASSPLRGLAGADDEQFF.

This clone has just one count. The chain has TRBV27 and TRBJ1-5; D possibly corresponds to TRBD1 (6 bases). In germline, CDR1 is MNHEY, CDR2 SMNVEV (reference sequence). Trimming took 8 bases from V and 5 from J, leaving 16 bases between them. The CDR3 spans 14 residues. CDR3 in DNA: TGTGCCAGCGGAGGCAGGGGTACTTATCAGCCCCAGCATTTT. This sequence encodes CASGGRGTYQPQHF.

V usage is TRBV29-1 and J usage is TRBJ2-2; D perhaps matches TRBD1 (6 bases). CDR3 length equals 14 residues. V shed 0 bases and J shed 3 bases, with 8 bases lying between them. Germline V gene sequence: CDR1 SQVTM, CDR2 ANQGSEA. CDR3 sequence: CSVEEDSHTGELFF. Written as DNA, the CDR3 is TGCAGCGTTGAAGAGGACAGTCACACCGGGGAGCTGTTTTTT.

V is TRBV6-5 and J is TRBJ2-2; D is possibly TRBD1 (6 bases). Germline V gene data show CDR1 as MNHEY and CDR2 as SVGAGI. This CDR3 is 14 amino acids long. Between the trimmed V and J ends, which lost 6 bases and 6 bases, there was a span of 14 bases. CDR3 residues: CASRIPGDPGELFF. CDR3 DNA sequence: TGTGCCAGCAGAATCCCAGGGGACCCCGGGGAGCTGTTTTTT.

V gene TRBV5-1 combines with J gene TRBJ2-1; 11 positions agree with TRBD2. There are 14 residues in the CDR3. The germline V gene has CDR1 SGHRS and CDR2 YFSETQ. V was clipped by 0 bases and J by 9 bases; unmatched bases: 2. CDR3 in DNA: TGCGCCAGCAGCTTGGGACTAGCGGGAACTGAGCAGTTCTTC. Translating gives CASSLGLAGTEQFF.

This sequence joins TRBV6-5 and TRBJ1-2; D perhaps matches TRBD1 (5 bases). CDR1 and CDR2 from the germline V gene are MNHEY and SVGAGI. The CDR3 sequence is 14 residues long. Trimming shortened V by 5 bases and J by 0 bases, and 10 bases separated the two germline ends. CDR3 in amino acids: CASSEQASNYGYTF. The CDR3 nucleotides are TGTGCCAGCAGTGAACAGGCATCTAACTATGGCTACACCTTC.

This clone has just a few counts. This chain uses TRBV30 with TRBJ2-5; maybe TRBD2 (5 bases). The V end lost 4 bases, the J end lost 5 bases, and 11 bases lay between the germline ends. CDR1 and CDR2 (germline): GTSNPN, SVGIG (reference sequence). The CDR3 spans 12 residues. In DNA form, the CDR3 reads TGTGCCTGGACCCCTAGCAAGGAGACCCAGTACTTC. The encoded protein is CAWTPSKETQYF. The whole variable domain, filled in from reference TRBV30 and TRBJ2-5, reads SQTIHQWPATLVQPVGSPLSLECTVEGTSNPNLYWYRQAAGRGLQLLFYSVGIGQISSEVPQNLSASRPQDRQFILSSKKLLLSDSGFYLCAWTPSKETQYFGPGTRLLVL.

The chain uses TRBV2 and TRBJ1-5; the match to TRBD1 covers 7 bases. The V segment lost 6 bases and the J segment 7 bases; nucleotides outside the gene matches: 9. Germline V gene lookup returns CDR1 SNHLY and CDR2 FYNNEI. The CDR3 runs to 14 residues. For the CDR3, the DNA is TGTGCCAGCAGCCCCGGGACAGCGTTGCAGCCCCAGCATTTT. Translating gives CASSPGTALQPQHF.

V and J are TRBV5-1 and TRBJ2-3; TRBD2 agrees at 9 bases. V shed 2 bases, J shed 7 bases, and the junction held 11 bases outside the gene matches. The CDR3 sequence is 16 residues long. The V gene's germline CDR1 is SGHRS and CDR2 YFSETQ. CDR3 sequence: CASSLGGLAPANTQYF. The CDR3 coding sequence is TGCGCCAGCAGCTTAGGCGGACTAGCGCCTGCAAATACGCAGTATTTT.

The count of this clone is one. The chain joins TRBV4-1 to TRBJ2-3; 10 nucleotides line up with TRBD2. The CDR3 loop spans 17 amino acids. V shed 2 bases and J 0 bases; nucleotides not matched to a gene: 5. The germline CDR1 and CDR2 sequences are MGHRA and YSYEKL. In DNA, the CDR3 is TGCGCCAGCAGCCAACGGGGACTAGCGTATAGCACAGATACGCAGTATTTT. Its translation is CASSQRGLAYSTDTQYF.

The chain uses TRBV15 and TRBJ1-4, with TRBD1 as a possible D gene (6 bases). There are 15 residues in the CDR3. Germline V gives CDR1 LNHNV, CDR2 YYDKDF (reference sequence). V lost 4 bases and J 5 bases, leaving 14 bases between the germline ends. The CDR3 is CATSNQGKSNEKLFF. The CDR3 nucleotides are TGTGCCACCAGCAATCAGGGGAAGTCGAATGAAAAACTGTTTTTT.

This chain uses TRBV5-1 with TRBJ2-1; D perhaps matches TRBD2 (6 bases). The CDR3 consists of 14 residues. Germline V lookup: CDR1 SGHRS, CDR2 YFSETQ. V lost 0 bases and J lost 9, with 13 bases in between. The chain's CDR3 is CASSLVGPEGEQFF. In DNA, the CDR3 is TGCGCCAGCAGCTTGGTAGGGCCGGAGGGTGAGCAGTTCTTC.

The genes are TRBV7-8 and TRBJ2-5, with 7 nucleotides matching TRBD2. CDR1 and CDR2 from the germline V gene are SGHVS and FQNEAQ. The junction had 10 bases not matched to a gene; V was cut back by 8 bases and J by 7 bases. The CDR3 is 13 amino acids. The CDR3 nucleotides read TGTGCCAGCCGCGGGAGAGTAAGTGGGACCCAGTACTTC. It encodes CASRGRVSGTQYF.

This rearrangement joins TRBV5-1 to TRBJ2-2, with 7 bases matching TRBD2. Germline CDR1 reads SGHRS; CDR2 reads YFSETQ. This CDR3 spans 17 amino acids. Losses at the gene ends were 2 bases for V and 2 bases for J; bases not matched to a gene: 9. The CDR3 sequence is CASSFGTTAFNTGELFF. DNA for the CDR3: TGCGCCAGCAGCTTCGGGACTACTGCCTTTAACACCGGGGAGCTGTTTTTT.

The chain carries TRBV29-1 and TRBJ2-3; 11 bases align to TRBD1. From germline, CDR1 is SQVTM and CDR2 ANQGSEA. The CDR3 length is 14 residues. The ends lost 3 bases at V and 3 bases at J; junction bases unmatched: 2. The CDR3 protein is CSVDGTGGTDTQYF. The CDR3 coding sequence is TGCAGCGTTGATGGGACAGGGGGAACAGATACGCAGTATTTT.

This clone has more than one count but fewer than ten. J is TRBJ2-1 and V is TRBV28, with 14 bases fitting TRBD2. After removal of 5 bases from V and 0 bases from J, the junction contained 6 bases not matched to a gene. The CDR3 is made up of 18 amino acids. Germline V lookup: CDR1 MDHEN, CDR2 SYDVKM. The CDR3 region has the DNA TGTGCCAGCAGTGCCCCAGGGACTAGCGGGAGCTCCTACAATGAGCAGTTCTTC. Residues: CASSAPGTSGSSYNEQFF.

CDR3 sequence (DNA): TGCGCCAGCAGCTTGGCCAGGGGTTCCTACGAGCAGTACTTC. Translation: CASSLARGSYEQYF. The V call is TRBV5-1, the J call TRBJ2-7, with a possible D match to TRBD1 (6 bases). The CDR3 sequence is 14 residues long. Germline V lookup: CDR1 SGHRS, CDR2 YFSETQ. Trimming shortened V by 0 bases and J by 1 base, and 8 bases separated the two germline ends.

This clone was counted a few times. This chain uses TRBV5-1 with TRBJ2-4; the match to TRBD2 covers 11 bases. The CDR3 length is 17 residues. V lost 4 bases to trimming and J lost 0 bases; unmatched junction nucleotides: 6. Germline CDR1 is SGHRS and CDR2 is YFSETQ. The DNA of the CDR3 is TGCGCCAGCAGCGGGACTAGCGGAACCCTAGCCAAAAACATTCAGTACTTC. Its protein product is CASSGTSGTLAKNIQYF.

This clone has more than one count but fewer than ten. The gene calls are TRBV28 and TRBJ2-7; D is ambiguous. CDR3 size: 13 residues. CDR1 MDHEN and CDR2 SYDVKM come from the germline V gene. V lost 8 bases and J 2 bases, leaving 13 bases between the germline ends. CDR3 sequence reads: CASALRSAYEQYV. CDR3 DNA sequence: TGTGCCAGCGCTCTGAGAAGCGCCTACGAGCAGTACGTC.

This chain uses TRBV28 with TRBJ2-7; 13 bases align to TRBD2. Germline CDR1 and CDR2: MDHEN and SYDVKM. The CDR3 is 14 residues long. J was trimmed by 7 bases and V by 8 bases; bases with no gene match: 8. As DNA, the CDR3 is TGTGCCAGCTCACCACTAGCGGGAGGGCTGGAGCAGTACTTC. Amino acid sequence: CASSPLAGGLEQYF.

This clone was observed a single time. This chain uses TRBV4-1 with TRBJ2-2, with D unclear. The CDR3 runs to 16 residues. The germline V and J ends were trimmed by 0 bases and 1 base, with 9 bases remaining between them. In germline, CDR1 is MGHRA, CDR2 YSYEKL. CDR3 region: CASSQEAPLNTGELFF. CDR3 DNA: TGCGCCAGCAGCCAAGAAGCACCTTTGAACACCGGGGAGCTGTTTTTT.